This T cell receptor beta chain was recorded in a study of brain T cells in children with intractable seizures. Study-level findings and limits: Only CDR3 sequence similarity suggested viral specificity, without known HCMV serostatus.

In regard to this clone: Antigen unknown.

CDR1 is LGHNA and CDR2 is YNFKEQ in the germline V gene. The V gene end was trimmed by 4 bases and the J gene end by 4 bases; junction bases not matched to a gene: 6. This CDR3 has 14 amino acids. Sequencing used immunoSEQ multiplex PCR; TCRdb keeps in-frame clones, though not all of them. The sample contains some 62,000 clones, about 96% of which appear only once. The chain links TRBV4-2 to TRBJ2-7; 8 nucleotides match TRBD2. The specimen comprised peripheral blood, sampled at surgery. The clonotype comes from a boy in the first two years of life with focal cortical dysplasia and intractable seizures. CDR3 bases: TGTGCCAGCAGCCGTCGAGAGCGGGAGTACGAGCAGTACTTC. Its translation: CASSRREREYEQYF.